This passage covers 18 T cell receptor beta chains from one sample sequenced in a study of blood T cell repertoires in COVID-19. Profiling relied on immunoSEQ multiplex PCR, and the TCRdb table lists in-frame clones only, not all of them. The repertoire holds 40,000 to 55,000 clones, with less than 85% as singletons. What was sequenced was peripheral blood. The receptors shown here come from a man between 45 and 60 years old with active COVID-19.

This chain connects TRBV5-5 to TRBJ1-6; 9 bases fit TRBD1. V was pared by 4 bases and J by 7 bases, with 15 bases of the junction left unmatched. This CDR3 region has 18 residues. Germline CDR1 is SGHKS and CDR2 is YYEKEE (reference sequence). DNA for the CDR3: TGTGCCAGCAGCAAGACCGGGACAGGGAATGGAGGCAATTCACCCCTCCACTTT. This encodes CASSKTGTGNGGNSPLHF.

V usage is TRBV3-1 (or the pseudogene TRBV3-2) and J usage is TRBJ2-5; 15 nucleotides agree with TRBD2. Germline CDR1 reads LGHDT; CDR2 reads YNNKEL (reference sequence). The CDR3 extends over 19 amino acids. V trimming: 2 bases; J trimming: 1 base; junction bases outside the gene matches: 8. The DNA of the CDR3 is TGTGCCAGCAGCCAAAGGACTAGCGGGGGGGCCTGGGTCCAAGAGACCCAGTACTTC. Its translation: CASSQRTSGGAWVQETQYF.

The rearrangement uses TRBV7-2 and TRBJ2-1; D is perhaps TRBD2 (6 bases). The CDR3 runs to 12 residues. With 2 bases removed from V and 15 bases from J, the gap between germline ends came to 14 bases. Germline lookup yields CDR1 SGHTA and CDR2 FQGNSA. This CDR3 reads CASSLSGGETFF. The DNA of the CDR3 is TGTGCCAGCAGCTTAAGTGGCGGGGAGACGTTCTTC.

The chain recombines TRBV11-2 with TRBJ2-7; TRBD2 agrees at 10 bases. There are 15 residues in the CDR3. Germline V gives CDR1 SGHAT, CDR2 FQNNGV. Germline trimming cut 4 bases from V and 0 bases from J; bases unmatched to any gene: 3. The CDR3 reads CASSSVAGGSYEQYF. CDR3 in DNA: TGTGCCAGCAGCTCAGTAGCGGGGGGCTCCTACGAGCAGTACTTC.

V usage is TRBV28 and J usage is TRBJ2-7, with D possibly matching TRBD1 (5 bases). CDR1 is MDHEN, CDR2 SYDVKM, per germline. V was clipped by 5 bases and J by 3 bases, with 11 bases between them. The CDR3 totals 13 residues. Here the CDR3 reads CASSAGWGYEQYF. The CDR3 DNA sequence: TGTGCCAGCAGTGCAGGGTGGGGCTACGAGCAGTACTTC.

By its share, this clone is medium-sized. V usage is TRBV7-9 and J usage is TRBJ2-7; TRBD2 might be the D (7 bases). Per the germline V gene, CDR1 is SEHNR and CDR2 is FQNEAQ (reference sequence). The CDR3 extends over 12 amino acids. V shed 8 bases and J shed 5 bases, with 13 bases lying between them. The DNA of the CDR3 is TGTGCCAGCCGCGGGGGCAGGGACGAGCAGTACTTC. It yields the protein CASRGGRDEQYF.

This clone was detected a few times. The chain links TRBV4-3 to TRBJ2-7; D might be TRBD1 (7 bases). Trimming left V 0 bases short and J 2 bases short, with 14 bases between. The germline V gene encodes CDR1 LGHNA and CDR2 YSLEER. The CDR3 length is 16 residues. CDR3 sequence: CASSQDSRGETYEQYF. DNA of the CDR3: TGCGCCAGCAGCCAAGATAGCAGGGGGGAAACCTACGAGCAGTACTTC.

This chain links TRBV11-2 with TRBJ1-2; 9 positions agree with TRBD1. The junction had 9 bases not matched to a gene; V was cut back by 4 bases and J by 6 bases. CDR3 length: 15 amino acids. The germline CDR1 and CDR2 sequences are SGHAT and FQNNGV. CDR3 nucleotides: TGTGCCAGCAGCTCCTACCCTGGACAGGGGAATGGCTACACCTTC. Translated: CASSSYPGQGNGYTF.

The rearrangement joins TRBV5-1 to TRBJ1-6; possibly TRBD1 for D (5 bases). Germline CDR1 and CDR2: SGHRS and YFSETQ. Trimming removed 3 bases at V and 7 bases at J, with 17 bases between. This CDR3 is 16 amino acids long. CDR3 sequence reads: CASSWGGSASNSPLHF. In nucleotides, the CDR3 is TGCGCCAGCAGCTGGGGGGGGTCCGCATCAAATTCACCCCTCCACTTT.

The chain links TRBV6-6 to TRBJ2-1; TRBD1 is a possible D gene (7 bases). V lost 4 bases to trimming and J lost 5 bases, with 12 bases between them. Germline V gene sequence: CDR1 MNHNY, CDR2 SVGAGI (reference sequence). The CDR3 is 14 residues long. As DNA, the CDR3 is TGTGCCAGCAGTTTCGGAGGGGGCGACAATGAGCAGTTCTTC. Translation: CASSFGGGDNEQFF.

The chain employs TRBV14 and TRBJ2-7, with TRBD2 as a possible D gene (6 bases). This CDR3 is 15 amino acids long. V gave up 2 bases and J gave up 4 bases, with 15 bases separating them. CDR1 and CDR2 from the germline V gene are SGHDN and FVKESK. In DNA form, the CDR3 reads TGTGCCAGCAGCCAACATCCCTGGGGGAGGTACGAGCAGTACTTC. Its translation is CASSQHPWGRYEQYF.

The chain employs TRBV10-3 and TRBJ2-7; 11 positions match TRBD1. V was clipped by 6 bases and J by 5 bases; unmatched bases: 6. The CDR3 contains 14 residues. Germline values: CDR1 ENHRY, CDR2 SYGVKD. CDR3 DNA sequence: TGTGCCATCAGCTTCCGGGACAGGGGGGACGAGCAGTACTTC. It yields the protein CAISFRDRGDEQYF.

DNA of the CDR3: TGTGCCAGCTCACCACCTACAGGCCTGCGAGCTTTCTTT. This translates into CASSPPTGLRAFF. This chain uses TRBV18 with TRBJ1-1, with D perhaps TRBD1 (5 bases). Trimming took 0 bases from V and 10 from J, leaving 12 bases between them. Germline CDR1 and CDR2: KGHSH and LQKENI. This CDR3 contains 13 residues. Supplemented by reference TRBV18 and TRBJ1-1, the full variable domain reads NAGVMQNPRHLVRRRGQEARLRCSPMKGHSHVYWYRQLPEEGLKFMVYLQKENIIDESGMPKERFSAEFPKEGPSILRIQQVVRGDSAAYFCASSPPTGLRAFFGQGTRLTVV.

The chain links TRBV4-1 to TRBJ1-4; the match to TRBD1 covers 9 bases. V dropped 1 base and J dropped 6; count of bases not matched to a gene: 9. The CDR3 runs to 17 residues. Germline V gives CDR1 MGHRA, CDR2 YSYEKL. The CDR3 reads CASSQVPGQGGHEKLFF. The DNA for the CDR3 is TGCGCCAGCAGCCAAGTCCCGGGACAGGGAGGTCATGAAAAACTGTTTTTT.

This sequence joins TRBV7-9 and TRBJ2-2, with 8 positions matching TRBD2. Trimming removed 7 bases from V and 4 bases from J; junction bases left unmatched: 5. This CDR3 is built from 14 residues. In germline, CDR1 is SEHNR, CDR2 FQNEAQ (reference sequence). CDR3 amino acids: CASIHSGATGELFF. The CDR3 DNA is TGTGCCAGCATACATAGCGGGGCCACCGGGGAGCTGTTTTTT.

The chain employs TRBV10-2 and TRBJ1-5, with D uncertain. Germline V gene data show CDR1 as WSHSY and CDR2 as SAAADI. This CDR3 has 16 residues. V was cut by 1 base and J by 2 bases, with 12 bases left in between. The CDR3 nucleotides are TGCGCCAGCAGTGAGTTAGCGGGTTATGGCAATCAGCCCCAGCATTTT. This gives the protein CASSELAGYGNQPQHF.

This chain joins TRBV15 and TRBJ2-1; TRBD2 agrees at 14 bases. Germline CDR1 LNHNV, CDR2 YYDKDF (reference sequence). V lost 0 bases and J lost 8; bases outside the gene matches: 6. This CDR3 contains 17 residues. This chain's CDR3 is CATSRDWTSGGTDEQFF. The CDR3 DNA reads TGTGCCACCAGCAGAGATTGGACTAGCGGGGGGACCGATGAGCAGTTCTTC.

The V call is TRBV6-2 or TRBV6-3, the J call TRBJ2-5; TRBD2 matches 8 bases. Germline CDR1 MNHEY, CDR2 SVGEGT. V lost 6 bases, J lost 4 bases, and 10 bases stayed unmatched. There are 15 residues in the CDR3. CDR3 bases: TGTGCCAGCAGCCTCGTACTAGCGGTCGCAGAGACCCAGTACTTC. This gives the protein CASSLVLAVAETQYF.